This T cell receptor (beta chain) is drawn from a study of T cells after yellow fever vaccination. Study-wide results and limits: Researchers cautioned that FACS-sorted repertoires could harbor abundant clonotypes contaminating from the bulk population. CD4 and CD8 compartments shared a small share of clonotypes, likely from convergent recombination. Post-booster repertoires again held most primary-vaccination clones (96% CD4, about 90% CD8).

This clonotype was found a few times. Its antigen remains unidentified. The TCR cDNA carried a universal primer site and UMIs from 5'RACE template switching. MiXCR was run by TCRdb on the 5' RACE reads, yielding one entry per CDR3 protein. The sample has about 300,000 distinct CDR3 sequences; 7.5% to 9% are singletons. The CDR3 spans 16 residues. The germline V gene encodes CDR1 MNHEY and CDR2 SVGEGT. Trimming left V 2 bases short and J 2 bases short, with 16 bases between. Sequences were derived from CD4+ T cells sorted from PBMCs, sampled 5 days after the yellow fever booster vaccination. J is TRBJ2-7 and V is TRBV6-2 or TRBV6-3; possibly TRBD1 for D (6 bases). This sequence originates from a man between 18 and 29 years old who received the YFV17D yellow fever vaccine. The CDR3 is CASSYRSGTPTYEQYF. The DNA for the CDR3 is TGTGCCAGCAGTTACAGGAGTGGGACACCGACCTACGAGCAGTACTTC.